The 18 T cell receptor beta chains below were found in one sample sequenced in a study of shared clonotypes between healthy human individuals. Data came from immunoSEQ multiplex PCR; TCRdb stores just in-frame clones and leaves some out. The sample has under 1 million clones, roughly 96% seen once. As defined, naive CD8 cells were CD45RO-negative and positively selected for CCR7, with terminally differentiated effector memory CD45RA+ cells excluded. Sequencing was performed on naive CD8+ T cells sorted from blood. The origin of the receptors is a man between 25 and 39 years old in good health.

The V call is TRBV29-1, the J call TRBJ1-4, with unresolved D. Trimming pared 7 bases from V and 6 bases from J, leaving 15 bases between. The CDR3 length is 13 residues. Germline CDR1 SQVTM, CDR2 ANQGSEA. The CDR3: CSAGYLRDEKLFF. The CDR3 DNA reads TGCAGCGCTGGGTACCTACGAGATGAAAAACTGTTTTTT. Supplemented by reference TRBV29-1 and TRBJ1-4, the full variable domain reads SAVISQKPSRDICQRGTSLTIQCQVDSQVTMMFWYRQQPGQSLTLIATANQGSEATYESGFVIDKFPISRPNLTFSTLTVSNMSPEDSSIYLCSAGYLRDEKLFFGSGTQLSVL.

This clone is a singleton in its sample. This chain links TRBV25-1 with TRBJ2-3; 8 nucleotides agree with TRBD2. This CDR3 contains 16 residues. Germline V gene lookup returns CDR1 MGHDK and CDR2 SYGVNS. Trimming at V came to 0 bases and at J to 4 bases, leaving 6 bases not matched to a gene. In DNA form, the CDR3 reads TGTGCCAGCAGTGAATACCCAGCGGGAGTTCCAGATACGCAGTATTTT. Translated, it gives CASSEYPAGVPDTQYF.

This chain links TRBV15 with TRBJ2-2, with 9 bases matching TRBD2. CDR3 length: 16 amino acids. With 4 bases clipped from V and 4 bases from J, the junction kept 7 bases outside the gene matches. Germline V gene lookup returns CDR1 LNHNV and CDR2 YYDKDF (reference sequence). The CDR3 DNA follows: TGTGCCACCAGCAACATAGCGGGAGTTCGCACCGGGGAGCTGTTTTTT. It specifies CATSNIAGVRTGELFF.

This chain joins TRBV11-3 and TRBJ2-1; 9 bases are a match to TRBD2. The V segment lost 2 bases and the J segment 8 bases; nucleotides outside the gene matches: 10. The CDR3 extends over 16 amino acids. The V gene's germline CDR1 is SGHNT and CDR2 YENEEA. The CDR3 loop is CASSLTQAGGSDEQFF. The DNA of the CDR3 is TGTGCCAGCAGCTTAACCCAAGCGGGAGGTTCGGATGAGCAGTTCTTC.

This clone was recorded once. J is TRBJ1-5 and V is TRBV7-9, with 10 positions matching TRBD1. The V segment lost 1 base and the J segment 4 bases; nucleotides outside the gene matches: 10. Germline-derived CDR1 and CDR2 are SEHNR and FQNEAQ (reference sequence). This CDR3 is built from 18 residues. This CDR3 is CASSLGSGQGVGNQPQHF. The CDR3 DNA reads TGTGCCAGCAGCTTAGGTTCCGGACAGGGGGTCGGAAATCAGCCCCAGCATTTT.

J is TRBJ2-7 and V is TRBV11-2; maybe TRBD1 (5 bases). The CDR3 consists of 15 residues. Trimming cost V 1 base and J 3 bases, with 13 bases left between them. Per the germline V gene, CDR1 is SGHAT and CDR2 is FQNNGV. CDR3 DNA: TGTGCCAGCAGCTTAGGGGCTTGGGGCATCTACGAGCAGTACTTC. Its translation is CASSLGAWGIYEQYF.

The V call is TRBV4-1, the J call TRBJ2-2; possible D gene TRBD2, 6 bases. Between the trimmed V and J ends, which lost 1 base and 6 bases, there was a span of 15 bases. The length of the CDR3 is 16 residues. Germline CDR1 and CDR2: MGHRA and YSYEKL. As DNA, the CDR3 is TGCGCCAGCAGCCAAGTCCCCCACGCTAGCGCCGGGGAGCTGTTTTTT. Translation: CASSQVPHASAGELFF.

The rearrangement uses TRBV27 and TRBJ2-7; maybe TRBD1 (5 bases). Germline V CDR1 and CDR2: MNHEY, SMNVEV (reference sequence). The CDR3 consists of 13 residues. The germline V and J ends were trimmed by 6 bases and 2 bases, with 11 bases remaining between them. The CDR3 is CASSQGVPYEQYF. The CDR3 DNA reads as TGTGCCAGCAGCCAAGGGGTTCCCTACGAGCAGTACTTC.

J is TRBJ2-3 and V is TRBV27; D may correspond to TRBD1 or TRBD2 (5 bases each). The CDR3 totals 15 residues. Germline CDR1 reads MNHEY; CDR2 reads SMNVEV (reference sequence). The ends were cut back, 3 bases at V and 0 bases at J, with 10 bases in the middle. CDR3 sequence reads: CASSLRGASTDTQYF. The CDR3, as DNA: TGTGCCAGCAGTTTGAGGGGTGCTAGCACAGATACGCAGTATTTT.

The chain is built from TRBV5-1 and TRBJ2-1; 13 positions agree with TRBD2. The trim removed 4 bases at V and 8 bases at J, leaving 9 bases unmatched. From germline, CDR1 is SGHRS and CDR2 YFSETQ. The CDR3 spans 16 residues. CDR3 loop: CASSPQGLAGRDEQFF. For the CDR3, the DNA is TGCGCCAGCAGCCCACAGGGACTAGCGGGACGGGATGAGCAGTTCTTC.

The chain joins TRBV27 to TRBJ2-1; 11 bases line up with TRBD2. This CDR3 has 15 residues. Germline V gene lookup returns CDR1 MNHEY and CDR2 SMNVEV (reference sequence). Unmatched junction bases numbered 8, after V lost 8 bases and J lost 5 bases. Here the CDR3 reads CASSALAGGDNEQFF. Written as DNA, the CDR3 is TGTGCCAGCTCCGCCCTAGCGGGAGGTGACAATGAGCAGTTCTTC.

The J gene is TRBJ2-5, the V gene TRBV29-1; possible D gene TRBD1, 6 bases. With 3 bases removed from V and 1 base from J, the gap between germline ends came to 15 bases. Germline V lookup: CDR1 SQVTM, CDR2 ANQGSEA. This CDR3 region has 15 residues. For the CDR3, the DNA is TGCAGCGTTGAGTTCCCTAAGGGGGTCCAAGAGACCCAGTACTTC. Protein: CSVEFPKGVQETQYF.

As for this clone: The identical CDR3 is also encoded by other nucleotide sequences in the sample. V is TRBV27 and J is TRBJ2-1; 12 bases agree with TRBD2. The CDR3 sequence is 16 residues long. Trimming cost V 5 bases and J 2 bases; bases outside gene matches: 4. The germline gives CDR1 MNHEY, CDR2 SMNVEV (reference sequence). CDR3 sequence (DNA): TGTGCCAGCAGTCCCGGACTAGCGGGAACCTACAATGAGCAGTTCTTC. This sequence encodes CASSPGLAGTYNEQFF.

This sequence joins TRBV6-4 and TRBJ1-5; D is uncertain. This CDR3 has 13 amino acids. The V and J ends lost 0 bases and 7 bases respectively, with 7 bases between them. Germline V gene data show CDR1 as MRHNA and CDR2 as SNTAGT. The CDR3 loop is CASSDSKGQPQHF. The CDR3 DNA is TGTGCCAGCAGTGACTCGAAGGGCCAGCCCCAGCATTTT.

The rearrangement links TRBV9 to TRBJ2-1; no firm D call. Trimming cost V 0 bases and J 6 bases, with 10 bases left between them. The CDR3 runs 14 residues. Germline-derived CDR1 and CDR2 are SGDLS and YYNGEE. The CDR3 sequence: CASSVENLGNEQFF. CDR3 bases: TGTGCCAGCAGCGTAGAGAACTTGGGCAATGAGCAGTTCTTC.

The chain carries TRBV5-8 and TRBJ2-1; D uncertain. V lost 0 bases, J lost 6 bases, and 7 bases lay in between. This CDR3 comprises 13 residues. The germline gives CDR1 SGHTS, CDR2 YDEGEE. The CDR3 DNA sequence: TGTGCCAGCAGCTTGGCCTTCGGCAATGAGCAGTTCTTC. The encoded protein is CASSLAFGNEQFF.

This CDR3 is CASSLERGYEQYF. The CDR3 DNA reads as TGCGCCAGCAGCTTGGAACGGGGCTACGAGCAGTACTTC. J is TRBJ2-7 and V is TRBV5-1, with D possibly matching TRBD2 (5 bases). V lost 0 bases and J lost 3, with 7 bases in between. Germline V gives CDR1 SGHRS, CDR2 YFSETQ. The length of the CDR3 is 13 residues.

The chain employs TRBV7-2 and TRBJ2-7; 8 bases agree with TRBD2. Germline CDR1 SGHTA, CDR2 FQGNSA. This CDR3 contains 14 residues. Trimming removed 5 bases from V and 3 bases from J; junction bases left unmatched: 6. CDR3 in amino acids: CASSVFSGDYEQYF. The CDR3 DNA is TGTGCCAGCAGCGTTTTTAGCGGGGACTACGAGCAGTACTTC.